Following are 28 T cell receptor beta chains from one sample sequenced in a study of Ad26.COV2.S vaccination and SARS-CoV-2 variants. Data came from immunoSEQ multiplex PCR; TCRdb stores just in-frame clones and leaves some out. The sample carries 510,000 or so clones, about 83% recorded once. Stated treatment: around 19 received Ad26.COV2.S at low or high dose, single or two shots; several received placebo; per-sample allocation not given. Samples were taken on day 63 after the first vaccine or placebo injection. Material: peripheral blood, obtained in a trial of Ad26.COV2.S vaccine versus placebo. The receptors come from a person aged 18-65 years who received the Ad26.COV2.S COVID-19 vaccine or a placebo.

V and J are TRBV19 and TRBJ1-4; D is ambiguous. Deletions cut 0 bases from V and 0 bases from J, with 14 bases between. CDR1 is LNHDA, CDR2 SQIVND, per germline (reference sequence). CDR3 size: 18 residues. CDR3 sequence: CASSIDHRPLATNEKLFF. The CDR3 DNA is TGTGCCAGTAGTATAGACCACCGACCACTTGCAACTAATGAAAAACTGTTTTTT. The full variable domain, in which reference TRBV19 and TRBJ1-4 provide the parts outside the CDR3, is DGGITQSPKYLFRKEGQNVTLSCEQNLNHDAMYWYRQDPGQGLRLIYYSQIVNDFQKGDIAEGYSVSREKKESFPLTVTSAQKNPTAFYLCASSIDHRPLATNEKLFFGSGTQLSVL.

V is TRBV29-1 and J is TRBJ2-5; the match to TRBD1 covers 7 bases. Germline assignment: CDR1 SQVTM and CDR2 ANQGSEA. The CDR3 consists of 12 residues. V trimming: 6 bases; J trimming: 5 bases; junction bases outside the gene matches: 6. The CDR3 DNA follows: TGCAGCGTCTCGGGGACAGTCGAGACCCAGTACTTC. The encoded protein is CSVSGTVETQYF.

The chain has TRBV5-1 and TRBJ2-2; D is perhaps TRBD2 (6 bases). Per the germline V gene, CDR1 is SGHRS and CDR2 is YFSETQ. Trimming took off 1 base at V and 2 bases at J, with 18 bases between the two ends. The CDR3 is 18 amino acids. The chain's CDR3 is CASSLRVSGRINTGELFF. CDR3 DNA sequence: TGCGCCAGCAGCTTGAGGGTTTCGGGGAGGATTAACACCGGGGAGCTGTTTTTT.

The chain's CDR3 is CASVAGGPQETQYF. CDR3 bases: TGTGCCAGCGTGGCAGGGGGCCCCCAAGAGACCCAGTACTTC. V and J are TRBV6-1 and TRBJ2-5; TRBD1 agrees at 8 bases. V shed 8 bases and J 1 base; nucleotides not matched to a gene: 6. There are 14 residues in the CDR3. CDR1 and CDR2 (germline): MNHNS, SASEGT.

This rearrangement joins TRBV2 to TRBJ1-2; 9 bases agree with TRBD1. The CDR3 runs to 15 residues. CDR1 is SNHLY and CDR2 is FYNNEI in the germline V gene. With 6 bases clipped from V and 3 bases from J, the junction kept 8 bases outside the gene matches. CDR3 sequence: CASRGDRGRYYGYTF. The CDR3 coding sequence is TGTGCCAGCAGAGGTGACAGGGGGAGATACTATGGCTACACCTTC.

The J gene is TRBJ1-6, the V gene TRBV28; D is possibly TRBD1 (6 bases). The CDR3 spans 15 residues. Looked up from germline, CDR1 is MDHEN and CDR2 is SYDVKM. Trimming shortened V by 5 bases and J by 6 bases, and 14 bases separated the two germline ends. This CDR3 reads CASSPPTGSNSPLHF. The CDR3 DNA reads as TGTGCCAGCAGTCCCCCAACAGGGAGTAATTCACCCCTCCACTTT.

Written as DNA, the CDR3 is TGTGCCAGCAGACTATCGGGAGGGGCCCACGAGCAGTACTTC. Translation: CASRLSGGAHEQYF. The rearrangement joins TRBV5-6 to TRBJ2-7, with 8 bases matching TRBD2. With 5 bases clipped from V and 5 bases from J, the junction kept 9 bases outside the gene matches. Germline CDR1 and CDR2: SGHDT and YYEEEE. This CDR3 has 14 amino acids.

J is TRBJ1-4 and V is TRBV6-5, with 9 bases that match TRBD1. Germline V lookup: CDR1 MNHEY, CDR2 SVGAGI. This CDR3 spans 15 amino acids. V dropped 2 bases and J dropped 8; count of bases not matched to a gene: 6. The CDR3 spells CASSYRDRAPEKLFF. The CDR3 nucleotides read TGTGCCAGCAGTTACCGGGACAGGGCCCCGGAAAAACTGTTTTTT.

V is TRBV5-5 and J is TRBJ1-1, with TRBD1 identical over 9 bases. The ends lost 4 bases at V and 5 bases at J; junction bases unmatched: 6. The CDR3 consists of 14 residues. The germline gives CDR1 SGHKS, CDR2 YYEKEE (reference sequence). In nucleotides, the CDR3 is TGTGCCAGCAGCCCCGGACAGGGGAGGACTGAAGCTTTCTTT. Translating it yields CASSPGQGRTEAFF.

In regard to this clone: Additional DNA sequences in this sample encode the identical CDR3. CDR3 region: CASSIGLNEQFF. The CDR3 DNA follows: TGTGCCAGTAGTATAGGGCTGAATGAGCAGTTCTTC. The rearrangement joins TRBV19 to TRBJ2-1; D is unresolved. The CDR3 consists of 12 residues. V was shortened by 1 base and J by 7 bases, with 5 bases between the two germline ends. Germline V gene sequence: CDR1 LNHDA, CDR2 SQIVND (reference sequence).

The V and J genes are TRBV6-5 and TRBJ2-3, with 9 nucleotides matching TRBD1. Trimming removed 6 bases from V and 4 bases from J; junction bases left unmatched: 5. Germline values: CDR1 MNHEY, CDR2 SVGAGI. This CDR3 is built from 14 residues. CDR3 sequence: CASRVQGASDTQYF. Written as DNA, the CDR3 is TGTGCCAGCAGGGTACAGGGGGCTTCAGATACGCAGTATTTT.

This chain connects TRBV10-3 to TRBJ2-3; 8 nucleotides match TRBD1. The CDR3 covers 16 residues. J lost 2 bases, V lost 2 bases, and 6 bases had no gene match. The germline CDR1 and CDR2 sequences are ENHRY and SYGVKD. In DNA form, the CDR3 reads TGTGCCATCAGTGAGGGGCAGGGGGCGACCACAGATACGCAGTATTTT. Amino acid sequence: CAISEGQGATTDTQYF.

The chain joins TRBV3-1 (or the pseudogene TRBV3-2) to TRBJ2-5; 9 bases map to TRBD2. The CDR3 spans 15 residues. Losses at the gene ends were 6 bases for V and 3 bases for J; bases not matched to a gene: 8. In germline, CDR1 is LGHDT, CDR2 YNNKEL (reference sequence). The CDR3 DNA follows: TGTGCCAGCAGTCCGACTAGCGGAATAAAAGAGACCCAGTACTTC. This codes for CASSPTSGIKETQYF.

J is TRBJ1-5 and V is TRBV6-1; TRBD1 matches at 7 bases. Germline V gene sequence: CDR1 MNHNS, CDR2 SASEGT. V was clipped by 3 bases and J by 0 bases; unmatched bases: 8. This CDR3 contains 17 residues. In DNA, the CDR3 is TGTGCCAGCAGTGAGGGACAGTTCCTCGGTAGCAATCAGCCCCAGCATTTT. It codes for CASSEGQFLGSNQPQHF.

This clone appeared once. The chain uses TRBV30 and TRBJ2-7, with D tentatively TRBD1 (5 bases). Trimming stripped 0 bases from V and 2 bases from J, with 8 bases between. The germline gives CDR1 GTSNPN, CDR2 SVGIG (reference sequence). This CDR3 is built from 13 residues. This CDR3 is CAWSVLTAYEQYF. The CDR3 DNA reads TGTGCCTGGAGTGTACTGACAGCCTACGAGCAGTACTTC.

Only one count was recorded for this clone. The chain couples TRBV28 to TRBJ1-2; possibly TRBD1 for D (5 bases). V was trimmed by 8 bases and J by 5 bases, leaving 12 bases between them. CDR1 is MDHEN, CDR2 SYDVKM, per germline. The CDR3 loop spans 12 amino acids. CDR3 loop: CASGDSRYGYTF. DNA of the CDR3: TGTGCCAGCGGCGACAGTAGGTATGGCTACACCTTC.

The rearrangement links TRBV19 to TRBJ2-1, with D perhaps TRBD1 (5 bases). Germline CDR1 is LNHDA and CDR2 is SQIVND (reference sequence). This CDR3 has 14 amino acids. The V end lost 3 bases, the J end lost 6 bases, and 12 bases lay between the germline ends. The CDR3 reads CASSMPAGPNEQFF. The DNA for the CDR3 is TGTGCCAGTAGTATGCCAGCAGGGCCCAATGAGCAGTTCTTC.

The V and J genes are TRBV30 and TRBJ1-6; D remains unclear. The CDR3 loop spans 17 amino acids. Germline values: CDR1 GTSNPN, CDR2 SVGIG (reference sequence). V dropped 2 bases and J dropped 6 bases, with 20 bases sitting between them. The CDR3 DNA follows: TGTGCCTGGAGTCCCCTTTTCGGCCAGACGATTAATTCACCCCTCCACTTT. Amino acids: CAWSPLFGQTINSPLHF.

The chain employs TRBV29-1 and TRBJ2-2; TRBD2 matches at 10 bases. After removal of 6 bases from V and 6 bases from J, the junction contained 13 bases not matched to a gene. Looked up from germline, CDR1 is SQVTM and CDR2 is ANQGSEA. This CDR3 spans 16 amino acids. CDR3 region: CSVSSGSTVAAGELFF. CDR3 bases: TGCAGCGTCTCTAGCGGGAGTACGGTTGCCGCCGGGGAGCTGTTTTTT.

This clone was counted only a few times. V is TRBV24-1 and J is TRBJ2-1; TRBD2 matches 9 bases. Germline-derived CDR1 and CDR2 are KGHDR and SFDVKD. V gave up 7 bases and J gave up 6 bases; unmatched junction bases: 9. The CDR3 is 15 amino acids. CDR3 residues: CATRRSGTSSNEQFF. In DNA form, the CDR3 reads TGTGCCACCAGAAGATCCGGGACTAGCAGCAATGAGCAGTTCTTC.

The rearrangement links TRBV28 to TRBJ2-1; TRBD2 aligns across 7 bases. In germline, CDR1 is MDHEN, CDR2 SYDVKM. The junction had 12 bases not matched to a gene; V was cut back by 7 bases and J by 3 bases. This CDR3 contains 16 residues. CDR3 sequence reads: CASTLSGPSHYNEQFF. As DNA, the CDR3 is TGTGCCAGCACCCTTAGCGGGCCTTCCCACTACAATGAGCAGTTCTTC.

The V and J genes are TRBV7-2 and TRBJ1-1; 7 positions match TRBD1. CDR1 is SGHTA, CDR2 FQGNSA, per germline. Trimming removed 8 bases from V and 5 bases from J; junction bases left unmatched: 14. The CDR3 sequence is 15 residues long. CDR3 residues: CASSMYNRRGTEAFF. The CDR3, as DNA: TGTGCCAGCTCCATGTATAACCGCAGGGGGACTGAAGCTTTCTTT.

The V call is TRBV4-3, the J call TRBJ2-1, with D possibly being TRBD2 (5 bases). Germline values: CDR1 LGHNA, CDR2 YSLEER. V shed 0 bases and J shed 5 bases, with 20 bases lying between them. This CDR3 has 18 residues. Here the CDR3 DNA reads TGCGCCAGCAGCCAAGATGGTATAGGACTCTCAGCCCACAATGAGCAGTTCTTC. Amino acids: CASSQDGIGLSAHNEQFF.

The chain carries TRBV27 and TRBJ2-1, with 7 nucleotides matching TRBD2. This CDR3 spans 15 amino acids. Trimming cost V 3 bases and J 4 bases; bases outside gene matches: 6. CDR1 and CDR2 (germline): MNHEY, SMNVEV (reference sequence). The CDR3 DNA sequence: TGTGCCAGCAGTTTCAGGGCGGGAGCTTACAATGAGCAGTTCTTC. This sequence encodes CASSFRAGAYNEQFF.

The chain employs TRBV9 and TRBJ2-1; D possibly uses TRBD1 or TRBD2 (5 bases each). Germline CDR1 SGDLS, CDR2 YYNGEE. The CDR3 covers 15 residues. Deletions cut 1 base from V and 7 bases from J, with 15 bases between. The DNA for the CDR3 is TGTGCCAGCAGCGTATCCCCCCTTGAGGGGAATGAGCAGTTCTTC. Translation gives CASSVSPLEGNEQFF.

This chain uses TRBV5-6 with TRBJ1-1; no definite D call. The CDR3 totals 13 residues. Trimming took off 3 bases at V and 8 bases at J, with 14 bases between the two ends. The V gene's germline CDR1 is SGHDT and CDR2 YYEEEE. The CDR3 DNA is TGTGCCAGCAGCTCGACGGGTAGGTCGGAAGCTTTCTTT. Its protein product is CASSSTGRSEAFF.

This chain joins TRBV27 and TRBJ2-2; 15 bases line up with TRBD2. The germline V gene encodes CDR1 MNHEY and CDR2 SMNVEV (reference sequence). V shed 3 bases and J 7 bases; nucleotides not matched to a gene: 9. The CDR3 sequence is 18 residues long. In DNA, the CDR3 is TGTGCCAGCAGTTTTATCCGGACTAGCGGGAGGGAGAACGGGGAGCTGTTTTTT. Translated: CASSFIRTSGRENGELFF.

The chain couples TRBV7-2 to TRBJ1-2; no clear D gene. The CDR3 sequence is 14 residues long. CDR1 is SGHTA, CDR2 FQGNSA, per germline. Trimming cost V 3 bases and J 4 bases, with 12 bases left between them. CDR3 region: CASSLSGMGYGYTF. The CDR3 DNA is TGTGCCAGCAGCTTGTCCGGGATGGGCTATGGCTACACCTTC.